This T cell receptor (beta chain) comes out of a study of graft-versus-host responses after intestinal transplantation. Study background: The recipients all started with anti-thymocyte globulin induction and then took tacrolimus and steroids for two to four years.

The CDR3 loop spans 13 amino acids. This clone has a handful of counts. Only in-frame clones appear in the TCRdb table, and some are missing; sequencing was by immunoSEQ multiplex PCR. The profile shows tens of thousands of clones, 30% to 40% of them singletons. Irradiated, violet-dye-labeled stimulator cells, about 200,000 in number, were plated with about 200,000 CFSE-labeled responder cells. The chain couples TRBV21-1 to TRBJ2-7; the table gives TRBD2 as D, unverified against the DNA. TRBV21-1 is reported as a pseudogene. The material sequenced was alloreactive CD8+ T cells from a mixed lymphocyte reaction culture, taken before intestinal transplant. Documented subset: CFSE-low proliferating T cells sorted from approximately 6-day pre-transplant mixed lymphocyte reaction (GvH or HvG direction). The receptor was derived from a human patient who received an intestinal transplant. CDR3 loop: CASRPGLGYEQYF. The DNA of the CDR3 is TGTGCCAGCAGGCCGGGACTGGGCTACGAGCAGTACTTC.